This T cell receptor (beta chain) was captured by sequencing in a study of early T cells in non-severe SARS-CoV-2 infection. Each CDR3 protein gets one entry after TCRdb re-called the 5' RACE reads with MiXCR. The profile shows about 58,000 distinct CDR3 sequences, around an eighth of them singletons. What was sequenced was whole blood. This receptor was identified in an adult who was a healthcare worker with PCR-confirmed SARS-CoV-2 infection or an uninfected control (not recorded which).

The DNA of the CDR3 is TGTGCCACCAGTGATTCGGGGACAGGGCGATATGGCTACACCTTC. Translating it yields CATSDSGTGRYGYTF. The chain employs TRBV24-1 and TRBJ1-2; 9 nucleotides line up with TRBD1. Germline V gene sequence: CDR1 KGHDR, CDR2 SFDVKD. The CDR3 extends over 15 amino acids. With 2 bases clipped from V and 5 bases from J, the junction kept 5 bases outside the gene matches.